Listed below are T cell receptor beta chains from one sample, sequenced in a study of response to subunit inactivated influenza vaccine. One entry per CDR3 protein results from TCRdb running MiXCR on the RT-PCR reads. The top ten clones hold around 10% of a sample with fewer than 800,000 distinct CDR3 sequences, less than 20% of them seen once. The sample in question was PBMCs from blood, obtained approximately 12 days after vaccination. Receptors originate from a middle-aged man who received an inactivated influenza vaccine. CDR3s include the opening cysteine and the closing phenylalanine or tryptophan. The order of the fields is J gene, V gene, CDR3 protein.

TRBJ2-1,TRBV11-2,CASTGLAGGYNEQFF
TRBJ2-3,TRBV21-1,CASSKRHPGQAHTDTQYF
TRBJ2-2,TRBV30,CAWSVLSPTGELFF
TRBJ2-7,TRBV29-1,CSVGQEKQYF
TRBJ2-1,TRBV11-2,CASSPRAGPNEQFF
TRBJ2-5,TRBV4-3,CASSQDSGLTMETQYF
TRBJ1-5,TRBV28,CASGIIQGGQPQHF
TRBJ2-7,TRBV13,CASKLAGDPYEQYF
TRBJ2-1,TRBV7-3,CASSLSWTSGFNEQFF
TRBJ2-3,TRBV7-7,CASSPGQLPDTQYF
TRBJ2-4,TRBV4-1,CASSQATGSKNIQYF
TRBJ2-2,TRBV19,CASSIIVGLANGGELFF
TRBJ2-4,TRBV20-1,CSAAWQGKNIQYF
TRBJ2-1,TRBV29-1,CSVDDTSGGANEQFF
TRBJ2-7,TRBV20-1,CSASVQGYEQYF
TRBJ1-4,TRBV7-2,CASGDNEKLFF
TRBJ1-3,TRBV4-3,CASSPQTGPGNTIYF
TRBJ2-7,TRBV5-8,CASSLKESYEQYF
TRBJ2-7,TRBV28,CASNQMGLAGGGYEQYF
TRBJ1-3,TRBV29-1,CSAASRDTIYF